Shown below are 32 T cell receptor beta chains from a single sample sequenced in a study of T cells after yellow fever vaccination. TCRdb itself ran the 5' RACE reads through MiXCR, one entry per CDR3 protein. The sample records roughly 96,000 distinct CDR3 sequences, approximately 8.4% being singletons. This sample comprised CD8+ T cells not binding an NS4B(214-222) dextramer, sorted from PBMCs, obtained roughly 14 days after the first yellow fever vaccination. These TCRs come from a man in his late teens or twenties who received the YFV17D yellow fever vaccine.

This clonotype has more than one count but fewer than ten. V and J are TRBV4-1 and TRBJ2-4, with D perhaps matching TRBD2 (5 bases). Germline CDR1 MGHRA, CDR2 YSYEKL. The CDR3 runs 17 residues. The V end was cut by 0 bases, the J end by 3 bases, with 15 bases between. The chain's CDR3 is CASSQEFLSEGKNIQYF. The CDR3 DNA reads TGCGCCAGCAGCCAAGAGTTCCTTAGCGAAGGCAAAAACATTCAGTACTTC.

This clonotype has a handful of counts. The chain combines TRBV4-1 with TRBJ2-5; D is undetermined. The CDR3 length is 15 residues. Germline CDR1 MGHRA, CDR2 YSYEKL. V lost 1 base and J lost 1, with 10 bases in between. Written as DNA, the CDR3 is TGCGCCAGCAGCCAAGTCAGTACATCCCAAGAGACCCAGTACTTC. Encoded protein: CASSQVSTSQETQYF.

There are a few counts of this clonotype. This chain links TRBV20-1 with TRBJ2-2; possibly TRBD2 for D (6 bases). The CDR3 sequence is 15 residues long. Between the trimmed V and J ends, which lost 6 bases and 1 base, there was a span of 15 bases. Germline loops: CDR1 DFQATT, CDR2 SNEGSKA (reference sequence). The CDR3 DNA sequence: TGCAGTGCCCCTATGGGGCGGGGGAACACCGGGGAGCTGTTTTTT. Translating it yields CSAPMGRGNTGELFF.

The gene calls are TRBV6-1 and TRBJ1-1, with no clear D. Germline V gene sequence: CDR1 MNHNS, CDR2 SASEGT. The germline V and J ends were trimmed by 8 bases and 11 bases, with 18 bases remaining between them. There are 12 residues in the CDR3. CDR3 sequence (DNA): TGTGCCAGCGAGCGGGATCCTACGGGGGCTTTCTTT. Protein: CASERDPTGAFF.

This clonotype was seen ten or more times. The gene calls are TRBV7-9 and TRBJ1-2; no definite D call. CDR1 and CDR2 (germline): SEHNR, FQNEAQ (reference sequence). The CDR3 loop spans 14 amino acids. V was pared by 5 bases and J by 3 bases, with 13 bases between. The CDR3: CASSPPSGDYGYTF. CDR3 coding DNA: TGTGCCAGCAGCCCCCCAAGTGGGGACTATGGCTACACCTTC.

In this sample, this clonotype turned up a few times. The chain recombines TRBV12-3 or TRBV12-4 with TRBJ1-2, with D possibly matching TRBD1 (5 bases). Trimming took 2 bases from V and 3 from J, leaving 7 bases between them. The CDR3 has 13 amino acids. The CDR3 reads CASSLRGHYGYTF. The CDR3, as DNA: TGTGCCAGCAGTTTAAGGGGACACTATGGCTACACCTTC.

V and J are TRBV4-1 and TRBJ2-1; no firm D call. This CDR3 has 13 residues. Looked up from germline, CDR1 is MGHRA and CDR2 is YSYEKL. The V end was cut by 5 bases, the J end by 12 bases, with 17 bases between. In DNA form, the CDR3 reads TGCGCCAGCAGCTCCGGCCTGGCCCCTTGGCAGTTCTTC. This translates into CASSSGLAPWQFF.

This clonotype has just a few counts. V gene TRBV27 combines with J gene TRBJ2-3, with TRBD2 as a possible D gene (5 bases). Trimming left V 6 bases short and J 4 bases short, with 11 bases between. The CDR3 runs to 13 residues. Germline CDR1 reads MNHEY; CDR2 reads SMNVEV (reference sequence). The CDR3 DNA is TGTGCCAGCAGCCGGGGTAGCCCAGATACGCAGTATTTT. Its protein product is CASSRGSPDTQYF.

CDR3 sequence reads: CASSYSSSGEGRETQYF. The CDR3 DNA follows: TGTGCCAGCAGTTACTCGAGCAGCGGGGAGGGGAGAGAGACCCAGTACTTC. The chain carries TRBV6-5 and TRBJ2-5, with 7 bases that match TRBD2. The CDR3 length is 17 residues. CDR1 and CDR2 (germline): MNHEY, SVGAGI. Trimming cost V 0 bases and J 4 bases; bases outside gene matches: 11.

This rearrangement joins TRBV7-9 to TRBJ2-3; TRBD1 or TRBD2 may be the D gene (6 bases each). CDR1 and CDR2 (germline): SEHNR, FQNEAQ (reference sequence). The CDR3 is 17 amino acids. The V end lost 3 bases, the J end lost 5 bases, and 21 bases lay between the germline ends. The CDR3 DNA follows: TGTGCCAGCAGCTTCCCGGAGGGGACATACGTGATAGATACGCAGTATTTT. Encoded protein: CASSFPEGTYVIDTQYF.

V usage is TRBV7-3 and J usage is TRBJ2-1; TRBD2 is a possible D gene (7 bases). Per germline, CDR1 SGHTA and CDR2 FQGTGA. This CDR3 spans 15 amino acids. V lost 1 base to trimming and J lost 5 bases, with 12 bases between them. The CDR3 coding sequence is TGTGCCAGCAGCTTAATCGGGGGGCGGCACAATGAGCAGTTCTTC. It encodes CASSLIGGRHNEQFF.

The rearrangement links TRBV19 to TRBJ2-2; D is perhaps TRBD2 (6 bases). This CDR3 has 16 amino acids. CDR1 is LNHDA, CDR2 SQIVND, per germline (reference sequence). Trimming took off 7 bases at V and 1 base at J, with 16 bases between the two ends. The DNA of the CDR3 is TGTGCCAGTACCACTTCAGGAGGGCTGAACACCGGGGAGCTGTTTTTT. It yields the protein CASTTSGGLNTGELFF. The full variable domain, its missing parts supplied by reference TRBV19 and TRBJ2-2, is DGGITQSPKYLFRKEGQNVTLSCEQNLNHDAMYWYRQDPGQGLRLIYYSQIVNDFQKGDIAEGYSVSREKKESFPLTVTSAQKNPTAFYLCASTTSGGLNTGELFFGEGSRLTVL.

The chain has TRBV24-1 and TRBJ2-2, with D possibly TRBD2 on 6 matching bases. Germline CDR1 KGHDR, CDR2 SFDVKD. The V and J ends lost 5 bases and 7 bases respectively, with 7 bases between them. The CDR3 is 12 amino acids. The CDR3 bases are TGTGCCACCAGTGCCGGGAGCGGGGAGCTGTTTTTT. The encoded protein is CATSAGSGELFF.

This clonotype was counted a few times. The gene calls are TRBV7-2 and TRBJ2-7; D call uncertain. V was clipped by 2 bases and J by 3 bases, with 11 bases between them. Germline V gene sequence: CDR1 SGHTA, CDR2 FQGNSA. The CDR3 contains 14 residues. Here the CDR3 reads CASSLLGMGYEQYF. The CDR3 region has the DNA TGTGCCAGCAGCTTATTGGGGATGGGCTACGAGCAGTACTTC.

The chain couples TRBV29-1 to TRBJ1-5, with unresolved D. This CDR3 region has 9 residues. Trimming took off 7 bases at V and 5 bases at J, with 3 bases between the two ends. Germline loops: CDR1 SQVTM, CDR2 ANQGSEA. Here the CDR3 reads CSEDQPQHF. The CDR3 region has the DNA TGCAGCGAGGATCAGCCCCAGCATTTT.

This clonotype occurred a few times. The chain recombines TRBV2 with TRBJ2-5; maybe TRBD1 (7 bases). The CDR3 consists of 16 residues. CDR1 is SNHLY, CDR2 FYNNEI, per germline. Between the trimmed V and J ends, which lost 2 bases and 4 bases, there was a span of 17 bases. The DNA of the CDR3 is TGTGCCAGCAGTGAAACAGCGAGACAGGGAGGAGAGACCCAGTACTTC. Protein sequence: CASSETARQGGETQYF.

A few counts support this clonotype. This chain links TRBV6-1 with TRBJ2-7, with D perhaps TRBD2 (5 bases). With 5 bases removed from V and 2 bases from J, the gap between germline ends came to 10 bases. Germline lookup yields CDR1 MNHNS and CDR2 SASEGT. The CDR3 is made up of 13 amino acids. The CDR3 sequence is CASSPGFPYEQYF. DNA of the CDR3: TGTGCCAGCAGTCCGGGATTCCCCTACGAGCAGTACTTC.

This chain links TRBV13 with TRBJ1-1, with 7 bases matching TRBD1. The V segment lost 3 bases and the J segment 6 bases; nucleotides outside the gene matches: 7. Germline loops: CDR1 PRHDT, CDR2 FYEKMQ (reference sequence). This CDR3 contains 14 residues. This CDR3 reads CASSFSDRDAEAFF. The CDR3 DNA reads TGTGCCAGCAGCTTTTCCGACAGGGACGCTGAAGCTTTCTTT.

This clonotype occurred many times. The chain employs TRBV29-1 and TRBJ1-2, with D perhaps TRBD1 (5 bases). The germline V and J ends were trimmed by 1 base and 4 bases, with 10 bases remaining between them. Germline CDR1 SQVTM, CDR2 ANQGSEA. The CDR3 is 13 amino acids. The CDR3 nucleotides read TGCAGCGTTGAAGGCCGGGACCTCTATGGCTACACCTTC. Residues: CSVEGRDLYGYTF. The variable domain in full, completed from reference TRBV29-1 and TRBJ1-2, reads SAVISQKPSRDICQRGTSLTIQCQVDSQVTMMFWYRQQPGQSLTLIATANQGSEATYESGFVIDKFPISRPNLTFSTLTVSNMSPEDSSIYLCSVEGRDLYGYTFGSGTRLTVV.

This clonotype was observed a handful of times. V and J are TRBV12-3 or TRBV12-4 and TRBJ2-5, with a possible D match to TRBD1 (6 bases). The CDR3 spans 16 residues. Trimming cost V 5 bases and J 0 bases, with 16 bases left between them. CDR3 coding DNA: TGTGCCAGCAGTCTTACTTATGGGACAAACCAAGAGACCCAGTACTTC. This gives the protein CASSLTYGTNQETQYF.

The chain recombines TRBV18 with TRBJ2-2; weak D call: TRBD2 (5 bases). The germline V and J ends were trimmed by 3 bases and 4 bases, with 24 bases remaining between them. This CDR3 is built from 19 residues. Germline V gene sequence: CDR1 KGHSH, CDR2 LQKENI. As DNA, the CDR3 is TGTGCCAGCTCACCTCTCTTTGGGAGACGGGTAGCCACCACCGGGGAGCTGTTTTTT. It yields the protein CASSPLFGRRVATTGELFF.

A few counts support this clonotype. The chain has TRBV7-6 and TRBJ1-6; D unclear. Deletions cut 4 bases from V and 8 bases from J, with 12 bases between. The germline V gene encodes CDR1 SGHVS and CDR2 FNYEAQ. This CDR3 contains 14 residues. This CDR3 reads CASSSDGPYSPLHF. The CDR3 DNA reads TGTGCCAGCAGCTCGGACGGCCCATATTCACCCCTCCACTTT.

This CDR3 is CATSDPGQHYGYTF. CDR3 DNA sequence: TGTGCCACCAGTGACCCGGGACAGCACTATGGCTACACCTTC. The chain combines TRBV24-1 with TRBJ1-2; 7 bases match TRBD1. The CDR3 is 14 residues long. CDR1 is KGHDR and CDR2 is SFDVKD in the germline V gene. V shed 4 bases and J 3 bases; nucleotides not matched to a gene: 4.

The rearrangement links TRBV20-1 to TRBJ2-1; 13 bases line up with TRBD2. The CDR3 has 19 residues. V gave up 3 bases and J gave up 1 base; unmatched junction bases: 12. From germline, CDR1 is DFQATT and CDR2 SNEGSKA (reference sequence). CDR3 region: CSASWTSGGPVRSYNEQFF. The CDR3 DNA is TGCAGTGCTAGTTGGACTAGCGGGGGACCAGTCCGGTCCTACAATGAGCAGTTCTTC.

This clonotype showed up just a few times. The chain links TRBV9 to TRBJ2-5; 15 bases are shared with TRBD2. CDR1 is SGDLS and CDR2 is YYNGEE in the germline V gene. The CDR3 loop spans 17 amino acids. Losses at the gene ends were 3 bases for V and 2 bases for J; bases not matched to a gene: 5. Here the CDR3 reads CASSEEGLAGGQETQYF. In DNA, the CDR3 is TGTGCCAGCAGCGAGGAGGGACTAGCGGGGGGACAAGAGACCCAGTACTTC.

The J gene is TRBJ1-5, the V gene TRBV6-1; D gene ambiguous. This CDR3 has 14 residues. Per the germline V gene, CDR1 is MNHNS and CDR2 is SASEGT. The CDR3 here is CAIKPRGESQPQHF. The CDR3 coding sequence is TGTGCTATCAAACCGCGGGGAGAAAGTCAGCCCCAGCATTTT.

This clonotype has more than one count but fewer than ten. The V gene is TRBV20-1, the J gene TRBJ1-2; TRBD1 agrees at 7 bases. V lost 5 bases to trimming and J lost 7 bases; unmatched junction nucleotides: 10. The length of the CDR3 is 13 residues. The germline CDR1 and CDR2 sequences are DFQATT and SNEGSKA (reference sequence). CDR3 sequence (DNA): TGCAGTGCTCGTCCAACAGGGGCCTCTGGCTACACCTTC. Residues: CSARPTGASGYTF.

The genes are TRBV5-6 and TRBJ1-1; tentative D call: TRBD1 (6 bases). The CDR3 length is 13 residues. V lost 0 bases, J lost 7 bases, and 10 bases lay in between. CDR1 is SGHDT and CDR2 is YYEEEE in the germline V gene. CDR3 protein: CASSLGRGDEAFF. CDR3 nucleotide sequence: TGTGCCAGCAGCTTGGGCAGGGGTGATGAAGCTTTCTTT.

The chain has TRBV27 and TRBJ1-1; D uncertain. The V end was cut by 7 bases, the J end by 6 bases, with 18 bases between. The germline V gene encodes CDR1 MNHEY and CDR2 SMNVEV (reference sequence). This CDR3 contains 14 residues. CDR3 in amino acids: CASIPSLSFAEAFF. The CDR3, as DNA: TGTGCCAGCATCCCCAGTCTGAGTTTCGCTGAAGCTTTCTTT.

V gene TRBV6-2 or TRBV6-3 combines with J gene TRBJ2-7; D unclear. Germline values: CDR1 MNHEY, CDR2 SVGEGT. Trimming stripped 8 bases from V and 4 bases from J, with 18 bases between. This CDR3 has 14 residues. The CDR3 spells CASRPDGLRYEQYF. As DNA, the CDR3 is TGTGCCAGCCGTCCGGACGGTCTCAGATACGAGCAGTACTTC.

The V and J genes are TRBV5-4 and TRBJ2-1, with no clear D. The CDR3 sequence is 12 residues long. V lost 7 bases, J lost 4 bases, and 9 bases lay in between. The germline CDR1 and CDR2 sequences are SGHNT and YYREEE (reference sequence). The CDR3 protein is CASGAGYNEQFF. For the CDR3, the DNA is TGTGCCAGCGGCGCCGGATACAATGAGCAGTTCTTC.

The rearrangement joins TRBV25-1 to TRBJ2-1, with 7 positions matching TRBD2. V was pared by 2 bases and J by 2 bases, with 6 bases of the junction left unmatched. CDR1 and CDR2 (germline): MGHDK, SYGVNS. This CDR3 comprises 16 residues. In nucleotides, the CDR3 is TGTGCCAGCAGTGAAAGGAGTGGGGGGGCCTACAATGAGCAGTTCTTC. Residues: CASSERSGGAYNEQFF.